This passage covers 18 T cell receptor beta chains from one sample sequenced in a study of Ad26.COV2.S vaccination and SARS-CoV-2 variants. Sequenced by immunoSEQ multiplex PCR; TCRdb stores in-frame clones only, minus some. This table holds some 400,000 clones, 89% found once. As for treatment: some 20 received Ad26.COV2.S at low or high dose, single or two shots; 5 received placebo; per-sample allocation not given. Specimen acquisition occurred on day 63 following the initial vaccine or placebo injection. The starting material was peripheral blood, obtained in a trial of Ad26.COV2.S vaccine versus placebo. These TCRs come from a person aged 18-60 years who received the Ad26.COV2.S COVID-19 vaccine or a placebo.

There are a few counts of this clone. The genes are TRBV12-3 or TRBV12-4 and TRBJ2-2; D might be TRBD1 (6 bases). Trimming cost V 5 bases and J 8 bases, with 6 bases left between them. CDR3 length equals 11 residues. CDR3 sequence (DNA): TGTGCCAGCAGTGACAGGGGGGAGCTGTTTTTT. Its protein is CASSDRGELFF.

The chain couples TRBV6-6 to TRBJ1-5; the D gene is possibly TRBD1 (5 bases). Trimming removed 4 bases from V and 5 bases from J, with 18 bases in between. The CDR3 spans 16 residues. Looked up from germline, CDR1 is MNHNY and CDR2 is SVGAGI (reference sequence). CDR3 DNA: TGTGCCAGCAGTTTTACGGGTGGGCAGGGACATCAGCCCCAGCATTTT. It is translated as CASSFTGGQGHQPQHF.

The chain combines TRBV4-3 with TRBJ2-5; TRBD2 aligns across 7 bases. Germline values: CDR1 LGHNA, CDR2 YSLEER. This CDR3 region has 13 residues. Losses at the gene ends were 3 bases for V and 3 bases for J; bases not matched to a gene: 1. The CDR3 loop reads CASSHLAEETQYF. In DNA form, the CDR3 reads TGCGCCAGCAGCCATCTAGCGGAAGAGACCCAGTACTTC.

The CDR3 sequence is CASSLKDYGYTF. The CDR3 nucleotides read TGTGCCAGCAGCCTTAAGGACTATGGCTACACCTTC. The V gene is TRBV28, the J gene TRBJ1-2; D gene uncertain. In germline, CDR1 is MDHEN, CDR2 SYDVKM. The CDR3 covers 12 residues. Trimming took off 6 bases at V and 3 bases at J, with 8 bases between the two ends.

The chain is built from TRBV15 and TRBJ2-7; perhaps TRBD2 as D (5 bases). This CDR3 comprises 11 residues. V gave up 8 bases and J gave up 6 bases, with 11 bases separating them. Germline CDR1 and CDR2: LNHNV and YYDKDF (reference sequence). The CDR3 DNA reads TGTGCCACCGGACTGTTAGGCGAGCAGTACTTC. Residues: CATGLLGEQYF.

This chain joins TRBV6-2 or TRBV6-3 and TRBJ1-6, with D unresolved. The CDR3 extends over 15 amino acids. Per germline, CDR1 MNHEY and CDR2 SVGEGT. V was cut by 0 bases and J by 10 bases, with 13 bases left in between. The CDR3 DNA is TGTGCCAGCAGTTACTCGATAAGGCTCGGATCACCCCTCCACTTT. It is translated as CASSYSIRLGSPLHF.

The chain combines TRBV2 with TRBJ2-3; TRBD2 is a possible D gene (6 bases). Germline V lookup: CDR1 SNHLY, CDR2 FYNNEI. V lost 6 bases and J lost 3, with 19 bases in between. The CDR3 is 16 residues long. Written as DNA, the CDR3 is TGTGCCAGCAGGGGGGACTCGGGGATTTTAACAGATACGCAGTATTTT. Its translation: CASRGDSGILTDTQYF. The full variable domain, its missing parts supplied by reference TRBV2 and TRBJ2-3, is EPEVTQTPSHQVTQMGQEVILRCVPISNHLYFYWYRQILGQKVEFLVSFYNNEISEKSEIFDDQFSVERPDGSNFTLKIRSTKLEDSAMYFCASRGDSGILTDTQYFGPGTRLTVL.

This clone was picked up one time. The CDR3 loop reads CASSRPESYEQYF. CDR3 nucleotide sequence: TGTGCCAGCAGCCGCCCCGAGTCCTACGAGCAGTACTTC. The chain uses TRBV11-3 and TRBJ2-7; D not resolved. Germline-derived CDR1 and CDR2 are SGHNT and YENEEA. V was pared by 5 bases and J by 1 base, with 9 bases between. The CDR3 loop spans 13 amino acids.

V gene TRBV11-2 combines with J gene TRBJ2-5; the match to TRBD1 covers 11 bases. The CDR3 spans 17 residues. CDR1 is SGHAT, CDR2 FQNNGV, per germline. The J segment lost 5 bases and the V segment lost 5 bases, leaving 13 bases of the junction unmatched. CDR3 nucleotides: TGTGCCAGCAGCCCCCCCGGACAGGGGGCCGGTAGGGAGACCCAGTACTTC. It encodes CASSPPGQGAGRETQYF.

The chain combines TRBV29-1 with TRBJ2-1; possible D gene TRBD2, 6 bases. The CDR3 loop spans 15 amino acids. CDR1 and CDR2 from the germline V gene are SQVTM and ANQGSEA. V shed 2 bases and J shed 5 bases, with 16 bases lying between them. The CDR3 region has the DNA TGCAGCGTTGAAAGTGTCCTAGCGCTTGACAATGAGCAGTTCTTC. Its protein product is CSVESVLALDNEQFF.

A note on this clone: This specimen includes other DNA sequences encoding the same CDR3. The chain joins TRBV5-5 to TRBJ1-1; D is unresolved. Per the germline V gene, CDR1 is SGHKS and CDR2 is YYEKEE (reference sequence). Deletions cut 4 bases from V and 0 bases from J, with 7 bases between. This CDR3 contains 13 residues. The CDR3, as DNA: TGTGCCAGCAGCCTGGCGGTGAACACTGAAGCTTTCTTT. It codes for CASSLAVNTEAFF.

The rearrangement uses TRBV30 and TRBJ2-1, with D tentatively TRBD2 (6 bases). V dropped 0 bases and J dropped 8 bases, with 14 bases sitting between them. This CDR3 contains 14 residues. Germline V gives CDR1 GTSNPN, CDR2 SVGIG (reference sequence). The CDR3 protein is CAWSVQGGVDEQFF. CDR3 DNA: TGTGCCTGGAGTGTACAAGGAGGGGTGGATGAGCAGTTCTTC.

The CDR3 region is CASSLATAGVAHEQYF. In DNA, the CDR3 is TGTGCCAGCAGCTTAGCCACGGCGGGGGTAGCCCACGAGCAGTACTTC. V is TRBV11-3 and J is TRBJ2-7; 7 bases fit TRBD2. The germline V gene has CDR1 SGHNT and CDR2 YENEEA. Unmatched junction bases numbered 11, after V lost 1 base and J lost 5 bases. The CDR3 runs 16 residues. Using reference TRBV11-3 and TRBJ2-7 for the parts outside the CDR3, the full variable domain is EAGVVQSPRYKIIEKKQPVAFWCNPISGHNTLYWYLQNLGQGPELLIRYENEEAVDDSQLPKDRFSAERLKGVDSTLKIQPAELGDSAVYLCASSLATAGVAHEQYFGPGTRLTVT.

The J gene is TRBJ2-2, the V gene TRBV2; D uncertain. Germline CDR1 SNHLY, CDR2 FYNNEI. Trimming took off 3 bases at V and 5 bases at J, with 7 bases between the two ends. The CDR3 spans 13 residues. This CDR3 is CASSEMGTGELFF. CDR3 sequence (DNA): TGTGCCAGCAGTGAGATGGGGACCGGGGAGCTGTTTTTT.

This chain connects TRBV7-2 to TRBJ2-3, with TRBD2 matching 9 bases. V lost 5 bases to trimming and J lost 2 bases; unmatched junction nucleotides: 8. Looked up from germline, CDR1 is SGHTA and CDR2 is FQGNSA. The CDR3 spans 16 residues. The CDR3 reads CASSRLAGQNTDTQYF. CDR3 sequence (DNA): TGTGCCAGCAGCCGCCTAGCGGGGCAGAACACAGATACGCAGTATTTT.

The chain joins TRBV4-1 to TRBJ2-7; possible D gene TRBD2, 5 bases. This CDR3 spans 22 amino acids. V lost 0 bases to trimming and J lost 2 bases, with 32 bases between them. Germline lookup yields CDR1 MGHRA and CDR2 YSYEKL. In DNA form, the CDR3 reads TGCGCCAGCAGCCAAGATCGAGTCTTTTTTGAGCGGTCCCCACAAAGGGCCTACGAGCAGTACTTC. This codes for CASSQDRVFFERSPQRAYEQYF.

V is TRBV6-4 and J is TRBJ2-3; D unresolved. From germline, CDR1 is MRHNA and CDR2 SNTAGT. The ends were cut back, 4 bases at V and 5 bases at J, with 10 bases in the middle. The CDR3 spans 13 residues. CDR3 residues: CASSANGQDTQYF. The DNA of the CDR3 is TGTGCCAGCAGTGCAAACGGTCAAGATACGCAGTATTTT.

This clone has at least ten counts. This chain connects TRBV28 to TRBJ1-2; 7 bases map to TRBD1. The germline CDR1 and CDR2 sequences are MDHEN and SYDVKM. The CDR3 has 13 amino acids. V gave up 6 bases and J gave up 6 bases; unmatched junction bases: 7. This CDR3 reads CASSQGGTHGYTF. In DNA, the CDR3 is TGTGCCAGCAGCCAGGGGGGGACTCATGGCTACACCTTC.